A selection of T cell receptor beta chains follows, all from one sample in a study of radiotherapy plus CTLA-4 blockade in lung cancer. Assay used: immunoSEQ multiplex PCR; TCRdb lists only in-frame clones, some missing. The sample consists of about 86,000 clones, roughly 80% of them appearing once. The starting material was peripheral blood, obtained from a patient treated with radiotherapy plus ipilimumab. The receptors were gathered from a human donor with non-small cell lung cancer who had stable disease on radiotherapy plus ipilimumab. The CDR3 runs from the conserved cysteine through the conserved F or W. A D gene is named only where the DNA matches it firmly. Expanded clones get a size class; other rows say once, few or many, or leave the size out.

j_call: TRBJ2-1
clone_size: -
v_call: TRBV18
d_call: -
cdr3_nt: TGTGCCAGCTCACCAGGGTACAATGAGCAGTTCTTC
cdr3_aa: CASSPGYNEQFF

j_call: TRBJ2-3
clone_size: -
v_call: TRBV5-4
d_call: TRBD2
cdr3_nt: TGTGCCAGCACGGGGCGGGAGTCAGATACGCAGTATTTT
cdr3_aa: CASTGRESDTQYF

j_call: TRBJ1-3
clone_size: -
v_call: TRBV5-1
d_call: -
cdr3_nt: TGCGCCAGCAGCTTGGGCCGGGTGGCGGGAAACACCATATATTTT
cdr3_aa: CASSLGRVAGNTIYF

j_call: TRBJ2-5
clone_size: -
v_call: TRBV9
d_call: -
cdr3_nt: TGTGCCAGCAGCGTAGGCCTTGAACTAGAGACCCAGTACTTC
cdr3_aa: CASSVGLELETQYF

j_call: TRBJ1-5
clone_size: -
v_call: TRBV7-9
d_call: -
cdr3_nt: TGTGCCAGCAGCTTAGTAGGGGCAGGCTCCAATCAGCCCCAGCATTTT
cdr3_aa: CASSLVGAGSNQPQHF

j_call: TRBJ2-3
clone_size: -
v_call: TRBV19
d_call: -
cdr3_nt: TGTGCCAGTAGTGTCCGAATGAGCACAGATACGCAGTATTTT
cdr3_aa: CASSVRMSTDTQYF

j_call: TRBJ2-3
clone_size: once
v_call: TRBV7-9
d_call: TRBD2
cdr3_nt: TGTGCCAGCAGCTTAGCTGGGGGGGGATCGGATACGCAGTATTTT
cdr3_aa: CASSLAGGGSDTQYF

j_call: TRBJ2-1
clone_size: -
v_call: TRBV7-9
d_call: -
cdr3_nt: TGTGCCAGCAGCTTAGGGAGTGAGCAGTTCTTC
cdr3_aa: CASSLGSEQFF

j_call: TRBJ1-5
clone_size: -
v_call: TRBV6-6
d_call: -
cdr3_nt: TGTGCCAGCAGCCCACACAGGTCTGGGCCCCAGCATTTT
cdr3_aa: CASSPHRSGPQHF

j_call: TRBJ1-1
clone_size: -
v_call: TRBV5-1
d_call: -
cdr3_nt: TGCGCCAGCAGCCCGGAGGGACTCATGAACACTGAAGCTTTCTTT
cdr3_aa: CASSPEGLMNTEAFF

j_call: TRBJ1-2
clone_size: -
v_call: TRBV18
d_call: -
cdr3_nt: TGTGCCAGCTCATCCTTAGACAGAGATGGCTACACCTTC
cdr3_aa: CASSSLDRDGYTF

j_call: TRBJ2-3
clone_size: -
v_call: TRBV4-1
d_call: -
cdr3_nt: TGCGCCAGCAGCGTCGGGCTGCTGGATACGCAGTATTTT
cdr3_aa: CASSVGLLDTQYF

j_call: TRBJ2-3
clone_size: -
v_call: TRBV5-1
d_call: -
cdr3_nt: TGCGCCAGCAGCAGGCGGGCAGATACGCAGTATTTT
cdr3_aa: CASSRRADTQYF

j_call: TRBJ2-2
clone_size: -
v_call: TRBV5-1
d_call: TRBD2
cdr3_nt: TGCGCCAGCGGAGTAGCGGGGGGCCCGGGGGAGCTGTTTTTT
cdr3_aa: CASGVAGGPGELFF

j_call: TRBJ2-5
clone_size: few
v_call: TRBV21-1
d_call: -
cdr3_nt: TGTGCCAGCAGCAAAAACGAGGGGGGAGAGACCCAGTACTTC
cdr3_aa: CASSKNEGGETQYF

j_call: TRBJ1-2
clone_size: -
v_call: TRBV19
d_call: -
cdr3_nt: TGTGCCAGTAGTAGGGACGGCTTCTATGGCTACACCTTC
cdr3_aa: CASSRDGFYGYTF

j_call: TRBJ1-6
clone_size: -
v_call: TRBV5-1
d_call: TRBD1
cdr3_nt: TGCGCCAGCAGCCCGGGACAGGTAGATAATTCACCCCTCCACTTT
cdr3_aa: CASSPGQVDNSPLHF

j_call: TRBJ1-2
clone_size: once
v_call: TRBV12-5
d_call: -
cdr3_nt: TGTGCTAGTGGTTTGGTATTACGGGGGGTCGACTATGGCTACACCTTC
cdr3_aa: CASGLVLRGVDYGYTF

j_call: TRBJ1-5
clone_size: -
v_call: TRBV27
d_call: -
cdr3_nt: TGTGCCAGCAGTCTAGTGGGGGCAGGGAGGCCCCAGCATTTT
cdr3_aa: CASSLVGAGRPQHF

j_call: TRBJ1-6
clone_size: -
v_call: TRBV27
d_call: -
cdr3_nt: TGTGCCAGCAGTTTACGGTTCCGGAGTTCGGGGTCGGCCCTCCACTTT
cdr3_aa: CASSLRFRSSGSALHF

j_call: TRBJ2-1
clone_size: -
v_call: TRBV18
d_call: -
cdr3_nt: TGTGCCAGCTCAACTAATTCCGGGGCCCGAGGAGGGCGGTTCTTC
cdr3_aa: CASSTNSGARGGRFF

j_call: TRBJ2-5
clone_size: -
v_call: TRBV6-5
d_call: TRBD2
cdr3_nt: TGTGCCAGCAGTAACCTAGCGGGGAAACAAGAGACCCAGTACTTC
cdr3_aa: CASSNLAGKQETQYF

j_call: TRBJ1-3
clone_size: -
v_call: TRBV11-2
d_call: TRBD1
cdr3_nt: TGTGCCAGCAGCTTACCCAGGGGGAATGCTGGAAACACCATATATTTT
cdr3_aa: CASSLPRGNAGNTIYF

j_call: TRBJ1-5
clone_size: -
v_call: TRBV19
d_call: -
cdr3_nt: TGTGCCAGTAGCCCCGGGACACCTTATCAGCCCCAGCATTTT
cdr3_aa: CASSPGTPYQPQHF

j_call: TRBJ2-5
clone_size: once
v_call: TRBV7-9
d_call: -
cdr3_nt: TGTGCCAGCAGCCCTGAATTGACAGGCGAGGTGCGTGAGACCCAGTACTTC
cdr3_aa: CASSPELTGEVRETQYF

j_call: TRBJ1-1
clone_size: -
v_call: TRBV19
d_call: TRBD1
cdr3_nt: TGTGCCAGTAGGCTACAGGGGCAGAACACTGAAGCTTTCTTT
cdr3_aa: CASRLQGQNTEAFF

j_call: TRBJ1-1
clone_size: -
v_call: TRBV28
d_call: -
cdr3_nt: TGTGCCAGCAGGGGAGGACAAATGAACACTGAAGCTTTCTTT
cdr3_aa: CASRGGQMNTEAFF

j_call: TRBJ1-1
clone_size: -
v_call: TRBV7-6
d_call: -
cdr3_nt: TGTGCCAGCAGCTTAGGTATGCACACTGAAGCTTTCTTT
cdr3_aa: CASSLGMHTEAFF

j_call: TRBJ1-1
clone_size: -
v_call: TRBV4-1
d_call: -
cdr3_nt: TGCGCCAGCAGCCCGGGGCAGGGGACCTTGAACACTGAAGCTTTCTTT
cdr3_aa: CASSPGQGTLNTEAFF

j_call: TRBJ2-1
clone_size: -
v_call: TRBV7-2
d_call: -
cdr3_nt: TGTGCCAGCAGCTTAGCGGTAGGGGAGCAGTTCTTC
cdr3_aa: CASSLAVGEQFF

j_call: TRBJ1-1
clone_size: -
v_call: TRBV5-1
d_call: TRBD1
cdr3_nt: TGCGCCAGCAGCCCCCTGGGGGCAGGGGGCAACACTGAAGCTTTCTTT
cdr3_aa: CASSPLGAGGNTEAFF

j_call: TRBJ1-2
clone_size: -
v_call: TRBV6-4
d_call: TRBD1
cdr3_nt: TGTGCCAGCAGTGACTCGGCAGGGGGCAATGGCTACACCTTC
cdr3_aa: CASSDSAGGNGYTF

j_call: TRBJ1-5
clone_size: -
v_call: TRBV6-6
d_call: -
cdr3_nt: TGTGCCAGCAGCCTAGGGGGGCCCCAGCATTTT
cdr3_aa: CASSLGGPQHF

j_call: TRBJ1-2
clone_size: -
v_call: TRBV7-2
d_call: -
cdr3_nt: TGTGCCAGCAGCTTTAGAACACAGGGTGGCTACACCTTC
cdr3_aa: CASSFRTQGGYTF

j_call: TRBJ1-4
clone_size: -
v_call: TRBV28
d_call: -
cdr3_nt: TGTGCCAGCAGGTCGGCGGGCCTCCAGGCGGAAAAACTGTTTTTT
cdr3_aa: CASRSAGLQAEKLFF

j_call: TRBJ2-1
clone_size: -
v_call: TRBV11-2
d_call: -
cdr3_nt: TGTGCCAGCAGCCGAGCACAGTTCTATGAGCAGTTCTTC
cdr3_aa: CASSRAQFYEQFF

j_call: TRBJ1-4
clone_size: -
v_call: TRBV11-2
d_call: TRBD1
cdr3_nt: TGTGCCAGCAGCCTGACAGGGGGCGGGGAAAAACTGTTTTTT
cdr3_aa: CASSLTGGGEKLFF

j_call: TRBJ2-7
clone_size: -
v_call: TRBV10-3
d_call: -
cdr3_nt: TGTGCCATCAGGATCGATCCTTATAGTGAGCAGTACTTC
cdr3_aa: CAIRIDPYSEQYF

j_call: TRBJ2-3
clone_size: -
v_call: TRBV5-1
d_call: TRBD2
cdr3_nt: TGCGCCAGCAGTTCTAGCGGGACCCCCACAGATACGCAGTATTTT
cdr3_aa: CASSSSGTPTDTQYF

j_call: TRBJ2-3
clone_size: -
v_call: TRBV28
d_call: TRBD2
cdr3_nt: TGTGCCAGCACCAGAGCGGGGGATACGCAGTATTTT
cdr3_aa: CASTRAGDTQYF

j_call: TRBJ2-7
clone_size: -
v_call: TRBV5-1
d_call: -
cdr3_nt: TGCGCCAGCAGCGTTGGCGGGACCAAGGGCTACGAGCAGTACTTC
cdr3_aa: CASSVGGTKGYEQYF

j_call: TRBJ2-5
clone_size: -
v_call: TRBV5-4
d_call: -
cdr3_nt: TGTGCCAGCAGCTTGGAGGTACAAGAGACCCAGTACTTC
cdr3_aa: CASSLEVQETQYF

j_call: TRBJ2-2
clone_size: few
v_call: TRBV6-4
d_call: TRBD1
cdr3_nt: TGTGCCAGCAGAAGGGACAGGGGAATCGCCGGGGAGCTGTTTTTT
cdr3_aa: CASRRDRGIAGELFF

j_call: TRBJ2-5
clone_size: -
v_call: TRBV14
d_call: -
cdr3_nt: TGTGCCAGCAGCCAAGGATTAGGGGAGACCCAGTACTTC
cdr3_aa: CASSQGLGETQYF

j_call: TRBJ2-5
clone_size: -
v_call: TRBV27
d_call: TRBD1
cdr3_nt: TGTGCCAGCAGTCAAACCTGGGCGGGACAGGAAGAGACCCAGTACTTC
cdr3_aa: CASSQTWAGQEETQYF

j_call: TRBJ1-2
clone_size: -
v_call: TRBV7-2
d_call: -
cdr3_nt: TGTGCCAGCAGCTTAGACCCGGGGGGTGGCTACACCTTC
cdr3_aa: CASSLDPGGGYTF

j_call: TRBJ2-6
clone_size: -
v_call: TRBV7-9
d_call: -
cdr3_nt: TGTGCCAGCAGTTCGAAGGGCCCGGGCAACGTCCTGACTTTC
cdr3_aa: CASSSKGPGNVLTF

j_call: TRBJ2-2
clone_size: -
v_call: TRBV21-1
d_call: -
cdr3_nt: TGTGCCAGCAGCAGGACACAGGGTTCCACCGGGGAGCTGTTTTTT
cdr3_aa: CASSRTQGSTGELFF

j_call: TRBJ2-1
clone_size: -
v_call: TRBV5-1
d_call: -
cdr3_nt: TGCGCCAGCAGCTCAGGCCTTAGCCGTCCCTACAATGAGCAGTTCTTC
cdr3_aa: CASSSGLSRPYNEQFF

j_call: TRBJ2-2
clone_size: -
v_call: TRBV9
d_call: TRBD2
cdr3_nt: TGTGCCAGCAGCCCCGTAGCGGGAGCGGGCACCGGGGAGCTGTTTTTT
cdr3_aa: CASSPVAGAGTGELFF